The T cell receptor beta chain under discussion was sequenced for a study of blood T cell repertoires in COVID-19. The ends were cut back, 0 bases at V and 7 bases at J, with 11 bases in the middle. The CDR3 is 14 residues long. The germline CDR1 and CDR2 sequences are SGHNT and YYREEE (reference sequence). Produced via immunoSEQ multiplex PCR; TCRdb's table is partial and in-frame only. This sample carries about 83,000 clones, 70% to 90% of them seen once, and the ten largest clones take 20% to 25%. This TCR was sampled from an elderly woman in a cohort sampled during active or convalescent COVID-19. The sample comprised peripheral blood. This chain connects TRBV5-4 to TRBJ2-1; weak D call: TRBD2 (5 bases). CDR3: CASSLAGYRNEQFF. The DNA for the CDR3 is TGTGCCAGCAGCTTGGCGGGGTATAGGAATGAGCAGTTCTTC. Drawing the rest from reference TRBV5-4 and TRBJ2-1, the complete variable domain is ETGVTQSPTHLIKTRGQQVTLRCSSQSGHNTVSWYQQALGQGPQFIFQYYREEENGRGNFPPRFSGLQFPNYSSELNVNALELDDSALYLCASSLAGYRNEQFFGPGTRLTVL.